This is a list of T cell receptor beta chains from one sample in a study of control samples from healthy donors and cancer patients. Sequencing was performed with immunoSEQ multiplex PCR; in TCRdb, only in-frame clones are kept and a portion is missing. This table holds about 160,000 clones, 70% to 90% found once. Sequenced material: blood. The receptors were sampled from a man under 40 in good health. CDR3s include the opening cysteine and the closing phenylalanine or tryptophan. The order of the fields is D gene, V gene, clone size, J gene, CDR3 DNA, CDR3 protein. A D gene is named only where the DNA matches it firmly. Size values are once, few and many counts, or a class for expanded clones, and some rows have none.

D: TRBD2
V: TRBV6-5
size: .
J: TRBJ2-1
DNA: TGTGCCAGCAGGATAAGCGGGACTGGGGGGAATGAGCAGTTCTTC
CDR3: CASRISGTGGNEQFF

D: TRBD1
V: TRBV25-1
size: .
J: TRBJ1-4
DNA: TGTGCCAGCAGTGAACAGGGGGCGCTTCGGGAAAAACTGTTTTTT
CDR3: CASSEQGALREKLFF

D: TRBD2
V: TRBV4-1
size: .
J: TRBJ2-2
DNA: TGCGCCAGCAGCCAAGATTGGACTAGACCCGGGGAGCTGTTTTTT
CDR3: CASSQDWTRPGELFF

D: .
V: TRBV27
size: .
J: TRBJ2-7
DNA: TGTGCCAGCAGGTCCGGCGGGACTTGGTACGAGCAGTACTTC
CDR3: CASRSGGTWYEQYF

D: TRBD1
V: TRBV29-1
size: .
J: TRBJ1-5
DNA: TGCAGCGTCGCACAAGGGGGCGCGGGGCAGCCCCAGCATTTT
CDR3: CSVAQGGAGQPQHF

D: TRBD1
V: TRBV28
size: few
J: TRBJ1-5
DNA: TGTGCCAGCAGTCTTATAGGGGGCAGGGGGCTTAGTAGCAATCAGCCCCAGCATTTT
CDR3: CASSLIGGRGLSSNQPQHF

D: .
V: TRBV5-8
size: .
J: TRBJ1-4
DNA: TGTGCCAGCAGCTTGGGACCCACAACTAATGAAAAACTGTTTTTT
CDR3: CASSLGPTTNEKLFF

D: TRBD1
V: TRBV5-1
size: .
J: TRBJ2-1
DNA: TGCGCCAGCAGCGACGGGACAGCCTACTATGAGCAGTTCTTC
CDR3: CASSDGTAYYEQFF

D: TRBD2
V: TRBV7-9
size: .
J: TRBJ2-5
DNA: TGTGCCAGCAGCTTAGCGATAACTAGCGTGGAGACCCAGTACTTC
CDR3: CASSLAITSVETQYF

D: TRBD2
V: TRBV18
size: .
J: TRBJ2-3
DNA: TGTGCCAGCTCACCGTCTGGGATAGCGGGAGGGGCAGATACGCAGTATTTT
CDR3: CASSPSGIAGGADTQYF

D: .
V: TRBV6-1
size: .
J: TRBJ2-7
DNA: TGTGCCAGCAGTGAGAGCTCCTACGAGCAGTACTTC
CDR3: CASSESSYEQYF

D: .
V: TRBV18
size: .
J: TRBJ1-3
DNA: TGTGCCAGCTCACCACCAGAAACTGGAAACACCATATATTTT
CDR3: CASSPPETGNTIYF

D: TRBD1
V: TRBV28
size: .
J: TRBJ1-5
DNA: TGTGCCAGCAGTCGACAGGGGTGGGGCAATCAGCCCCAGCATTTT
CDR3: CASSRQGWGNQPQHF

D: .
V: TRBV10-3
size: .
J: TRBJ1-3
DNA: TGTGCCATCAGTGCACAGGAGTTTGCAAACACCATATATTTT
CDR3: CAISAQEFANTIYF

D: .
V: TRBV18
size: .
J: TRBJ1-4
DNA: TGTGCCAGCTCACCGGGGAATGGAATACGGGAAAAACTGTTTTTT
CDR3: CASSPGNGIREKLFF

D: TRBD2
V: TRBV15
size: .
J: TRBJ2-1
DNA: TGTGCCACCAGCAGAGACGGAATTGGCGGGAGTATATATGAGCAGTTCTTC
CDR3: CATSRDGIGGSIYEQFF

D: .
V: TRBV19
size: .
J: TRBJ1-1
DNA: TGTGCCAGTAGTACCTCAGGACAGACTGAAGCTTTCTTT
CDR3: CASSTSGQTEAFF

D: TRBD1
V: TRBV29-1
size: .
J: TRBJ1-1
DNA: TGCAGCGTAAAGACAGGGGAGATCACTGAAGCTTTCTTT
CDR3: CSVKTGEITEAFF

D: TRBD1
V: TRBV14
size: .
J: TRBJ2-5
DNA: TGTGCCAGCAGTCCGGCCAGGGGGCGGCAAGAGACCCAGTACTTC
CDR3: CASSPARGRQETQYF

D: TRBD1
V: TRBV2
size: .
J: TRBJ1-5
DNA: TGTGCCAGCAGGAAGACAGGGGGCGACCAGCCCCAGCATTTT
CDR3: CASRKTGGDQPQHF

D: .
V: TRBV30
size: once
J: TRBJ1-3
DNA: TGTGCCTGGAGTGGGCCAACAAGGAGGTCTGGAAACACCATATATTTT
CDR3: CAWSGPTRRSGNTIYF

D: .
V: TRBV18
size: .
J: TRBJ1-1
DNA: TGTGCCAGCTCACCACGAGGGCCCATGAACACTGAAGCTTTCTTT
CDR3: CASSPRGPMNTEAFF

D: TRBD2
V: TRBV7-8
size: .
J: TRBJ2-5
DNA: TGTGCCAGCAGCTTGGCGGGAGTAACGGAGACCCAGTACTTC
CDR3: CASSLAGVTETQYF

D: TRBD2
V: TRBV6-6
size: .
J: TRBJ2-2
DNA: TGTGCCAGCAGCCAACTAGCGGGCGATAACACCGGGGAGCTGTTTTTT
CDR3: CASSQLAGDNTGELFF

D: TRBD1
V: TRBV28
size: once
J: TRBJ2-1
DNA: TGTGCCAGCAGCCCGGGACAGGCGGGTCACAATGAGCAGTTCTTC
CDR3: CASSPGQAGHNEQFF